A single sample gave rise to the 14 T cell receptor beta chains below, sequenced in a study of T cells of healthy individuals. One entry per CDR3 protein, called by TCRdb with MiXCR from the 5' RACE reads. The sample has about 57,000 distinct CDR3 sequences; around 15% are singletons. These receptors all stem from a human donor in good health.

This clonotype has a count of ten or more. The J gene is TRBJ2-1, the V gene TRBV4-1; 10 bases are a match to TRBD1. From germline, CDR1 is MGHRA and CDR2 YSYEKL. CDR3 length equals 17 residues. V lost 3 bases and J lost 7; bases outside the gene matches: 12. The CDR3 loop reads CASSHPGGGQGGNEQFF. CDR3 DNA sequence: TGCGCCAGCAGCCACCCCGGAGGAGGACAGGGGGGGAATGAGCAGTTCTTC.

This clonotype was recorded a few times. This rearrangement joins TRBV28 to TRBJ2-2; D ambiguous. Deletions cut 2 bases from V and 7 bases from J, with 2 bases between. Germline values: CDR1 MDHEN, CDR2 SYDVKM. There are 11 residues in the CDR3. This chain's CDR3 is CASSLVGELFF. In nucleotides, the CDR3 is TGTGCCAGCAGTTTAGTCGGGGAGCTGTTTTTT. Complete variable domain (other parts from reference TRBV28 and TRBJ2-2): DVKVTQSSRYLVKRTGEKVFLECVQDMDHENMFWYRQDPGLGLRLIYFSYDVKMKEKGDIPEGYSVSREKKERFSLILESASTNQTSMYLCASSLVGELFFGEGSRLTVL.

This clonotype appeared once. CDR3 amino acids: CASRPYGVRSGANVLTF. DNA of the CDR3: TGTGCCAGCAGGCCCTACGGTGTAAGGTCTGGGGCCAACGTCCTGACTTTC. The genes are TRBV6-5 and TRBJ2-6; no clear D. V dropped 6 bases and J dropped 1 base, with 16 bases sitting between them. The CDR3 extends over 17 amino acids. Germline V gives CDR1 MNHEY, CDR2 SVGAGI.

This clonotype occurred many times. The chain employs TRBV5-1 and TRBJ2-1, with 8 bases matching TRBD1. V lost 0 bases, J lost 7 bases, and 9 bases stayed unmatched. Germline CDR1 and CDR2: SGHRS and YFSETQ. CDR3 length: 16 residues. This chain's CDR3 is CASSLETGGTWNEQFF. The CDR3 bases are TGCGCCAGCAGCTTGGAAACAGGGGGAACGTGGAATGAGCAGTTCTTC.

This clonotype was counted between two and nine times. The chain uses TRBV27 and TRBJ1-5, with no clear D. The V gene lost 8 bases and the J gene lost 6 bases, with 17 bases spanning the gap. Germline CDR1 is MNHEY and CDR2 is SMNVEV (reference sequence). The CDR3 extends over 14 amino acids. The CDR3 sequence is CASASGTGGQPQHF. Written as DNA, the CDR3 is TGTGCCAGCGCCTCGGGCACGGGTGGTCAGCCCCAGCATTTT.

J is TRBJ1-4 and V is TRBV9, with 8 nucleotides matching TRBD1. In germline, CDR1 is SGDLS, CDR2 YYNGEE. With V trimmed by 4 bases and J by 4 bases, 9 bases remained unmatched. The CDR3 covers 16 residues. Written as DNA, the CDR3 is TGTGCCAGCAGCACTGGCGGGACAGGACTTAATGAAAAACTGTTTTTT. Protein product: CASSTGGTGLNEKLFF.

In this sample, this clonotype turned up a few times. The chain has TRBV5-1 and TRBJ2-7; D not resolved. The CDR3 runs to 12 residues. Germline V CDR1 and CDR2: SGHRS, YFSETQ. The ends were cut back, 7 bases at V and 0 bases at J, with 8 bases in the middle. Here the CDR3 DNA reads TGCGCCAGCTACGGTAGCTCCTACGAGCAGTACTTC. Translation: CASYGSSYEQYF. The entire variable domain, with the rest obtained from reference TRBV5-1 and TRBJ2-7, is as follows: KAGVTQTPRYLIKTRGQQVTLSCSPISGHRSVSWYQQTPGQGLQFLFEYFSETQRNKGNFPGRFSGRQFSNSRSEMNVSTLELGDSALYLCASYGSSYEQYFGPGTRLTVT.

This clonotype was observed many times. The chain couples TRBV10-3 to TRBJ1-2, with D unresolved. The germline V gene encodes CDR1 ENHRY and CDR2 SYGVKD. Deletions cut 3 bases from V and 7 bases from J, with 12 bases between. The CDR3 contains 13 residues. For the CDR3, the DNA is TGTGCCATCAGTGACCAAGTGATCGCTGGCTACACCTTC. As protein: CAISDQVIAGYTF.

This clonotype was counted at least ten times. The chain employs TRBV4-2 and TRBJ2-3; 9 bases align to TRBD2. Germline CDR1 is LGHNA and CDR2 is YNFKEQ. CDR3 size: 16 residues. J lost 2 bases, V lost 4 bases, and 7 bases had no gene match. The CDR3 bases are TGTGCCAGCAGCCCCGGACCTAGCGGGGACACAGATACGCAGTATTTT. Translation: CASSPGPSGDTDTQYF.

This clonotype was counted at least ten times. The chain has TRBV6-6 and TRBJ2-1; 8 bases fit TRBD2. CDR1 MNHNY and CDR2 SVGAGI come from the germline V gene (reference sequence). The CDR3 loop spans 15 amino acids. V shed 6 bases, J shed 3 bases, and the junction held 7 bases outside the gene matches. CDR3 sequence: CASSPYGGVYNEQFF. CDR3 in DNA: TGTGCCAGCAGCCCGTACGGGGGGGTCTACAATGAGCAGTTCTTC.

The rearrangement links TRBV6-5 to TRBJ2-7; D is ambiguous. V was shortened by 6 bases and J by 7 bases, with 7 bases between the two germline ends. The CDR3 is made up of 10 amino acids. Germline CDR1 reads MNHEY; CDR2 reads SVGAGI. In DNA, the CDR3 is TGTGCCAGCAGGGGAACGGAGCAGTACTTC. Translated, it gives CASRGTEQYF.

The chain has TRBV4-3 and TRBJ1-1, with D tentatively TRBD1 (6 bases). Trimming stripped 0 bases from V and 6 bases from J, with 17 bases between. The V gene's germline CDR1 is LGHNA and CDR2 YSLEER. The CDR3 spans 16 residues. The CDR3, as DNA: TGCGCCAGCAGCCAAGATAGGGGATTAAGGGGGGCTGAAGCTTTCTTT. Amino acids: CASSQDRGLRGAEAFF.

With regard to this clonotype: A read error may account for a junction end that differs from germline. Here the CDR3 reads CASSAAQGLDGYNF. For the CDR3, the DNA is TGTGCCAGCAGCGCGGCCCAGGGTCTGGATGGCTACAACTTC. The rearrangement uses TRBV7-2 and TRBJ1-2; D is possibly TRBD1 (5 bases). Germline CDR1 is SGHTA and CDR2 is FQGNSA. The CDR3 length is 14 residues.

There are a few counts of this clonotype. V gene TRBV20-1 combines with J gene TRBJ2-4; D gene unclear. In germline, CDR1 is DFQATT, CDR2 SNEGSKA (reference sequence). This CDR3 contains 14 residues. V lost 3 bases, J lost 1 base, and 10 bases lay in between. The CDR3: CSARVPGAKNIQYF. Here the CDR3 DNA reads TGCAGTGCTAGGGTCCCAGGTGCCAAAAACATTCAGTACTTC.